This T cell receptor beta chain was sequenced in a study of T-cell reconstitution after alpha-beta-depleted transplantation in children. Regarding the study as a whole: At one year after transplant, newly produced T cells mostly accounted for T-cell counts and diversity. Surviving recipient T cells and thymic progenitors produced the high day-60 TCRbeta diversity seen in some patients.

Germline values: CDR1 SGHAT, CDR2 FQNNGV. Deletions cut 4 bases from V and 2 bases from J, with 12 bases between. The CDR3 spans 14 residues. Of note for this clonotype: As yet, its antigen is unknown.

Preparation of the TCRbeta library involved a method that used unique molecular identifiers. TCRdb ran MiXCR on the PCR reads and lists one entry per CDR3 protein. The data hold a few hundred thousand distinct CDR3 sequences, with 25% to 30% observed a single time. This chain links TRBV11-2 with TRBJ2-7; D unresolved. The sequence derives from a boy under two years old with Wiskott-Aldrich syndrome, due to receive a stem cell transplant. This specimen was PBMCs, taken before TCRalphabeta/CD19-depleted stem cell transplant. The CDR3 loop is CASSSTLNTYEQYF. The CDR3 DNA is TGTGCCAGCAGCTCGACACTTAACACCTACGAGCAGTACTTC. Based on the CDR3 plus reference TRBV11-2 and TRBJ2-7, the full variable domain is EAGVAQSPRYKIIEKRQSVAFWCNPISGHATLYWYQQILGQGPKLLIQFQNNGVVDDSQLPKDRFSAERLKGVDSTLKIQPAKLEDSAVYLCASSSTLNTYEQYFGPGTRLTVT.